This TCR beta chain was recovered during a study of a mutant IDH1 vaccine in newly diagnosed glioma. On the study more broadly: All eight of the vaccinations patients received fell in weeks 1, 3, 5, 7, 11, 15, 19 and 23. With temozolomide cycles, or 4-6 weeks after radiotherapy alone, vaccination was started. A roughly 60% male, approximately 38% female split and a mean age of 40.4 years characterized treated patients.

This CDR3 region has 15 residues. With 3 bases removed from V and 10 bases from J, the gap between germline ends came to 16 bases. Germline assignment: CDR1 MNHEY and CDR2 SMNVEV (reference sequence). With regard to this clone: Its antigen remains unknown.

The table came from immunoSEQ multiplex PCR; TCRdb's copy has only in-frame clones and leaves some out. The sample holds some 26,000 clones, about three quarters seen once. Time point meaning: week 11, during vaccination. In every dose of vaccine, 300 ug of mutant IDH1 20-mer peptide was given alongside topical imiquimod. The donor cohort comprised cases of new WHO grade 3 or 4 IDH1-mutant, ATRX-lost astrocytoma. This TCR derives from a man between 18 and 29 years old with glioma. Some clones in this sample may be carry-over from other donors' samples. V usage is TRBV27 and J usage is TRBJ1-6, with D unclear. Material: peripheral blood mononuclear cells (PBMCs), obtained from a glioma patient whose treatment included an IDH1 peptide vaccine. CDR3 amino acids: CASSFSTGIGSPLHF. DNA for the CDR3: TGTGCCAGCAGTTTTTCGACCGGGATCGGATCACCCCTCCACTTT.